This T cell receptor (beta chain) derives from a study of beta chain features in type 1 diabetes. Whole-study results and caveats: TCRB CDR3s from Type 1 diabetes patients were moderately but significantly shorter in all four CD4+ subsets.

This CDR3 is built from 17 residues. Germline CDR1 SGHTA, CDR2 FQGNSA. V shed 5 bases, J shed 5 bases, and the junction held 12 bases outside the gene matches. All of the isolated RNA was reverse transcribed, so expressed TCRB transcripts were sequenced. Sequenced by immunoSEQ multiplex PCR; TCRdb stores in-frame clones only, minus some. The sample carries around 500,000 clones, about an eighth recorded once. As for this clone: The antigen is unknown.

The chain recombines TRBV7-2 with TRBJ2-7; 13 nucleotides line up with TRBD2. This clonotype was obtained from a woman younger than 35 in good health. Sequencing input: naive CD4+ T cells from blood. This chain's CDR3 is CASSPTPGLAGMDEQYV. The CDR3, as DNA: TGTGCCAGCAGCCCCACCCCGGGACTAGCGGGGATGGACGAGCAGTACGTC.